This T cell receptor beta chain comes out of a study of blood T cell repertoires in COVID-19. The overall study: Sources were T cells, B-cell-depleted T cells, or PBMCs; the material itself was cDNA or gDNA.

Only in-frame clones appear in the TCRdb table, and some are missing; sequencing was by immunoSEQ multiplex PCR. The sample records about 170,000 clones, around 86% being singletons. The ends were cut back, 6 bases at V and 1 base at J, with 4 bases in the middle. Germline V gene sequence: CDR1 WNHNN, CDR2 SYGVQD (reference sequence). There are 13 residues in the CDR3. The sample comprised peripheral blood. The chain links TRBV10-1 to TRBJ2-6; D gene ambiguous. This TCR was recovered from a man aged 65 to 79 with acute or convalescent COVID-19. This CDR3 reads CASSQSGANVLTF. CDR3 coding DNA: TGCGCCAGCAGCCAGTCTGGGGCCAACGTCCTGACTTTC.